This TCR beta chain stems from a study of cytomegalovirus exposure and HLA in healthy donors. Study outcomes and limitations: For most subjects, TCR beta sequences were reported to predict HLA-A and HLA-B alleles with accuracy. Investigators reported around 150 TCR beta chains as tied to cytomegalovirus. Evidence from a later analysis indicated that most CMV-associated TCR beta chains looked HLA-restricted.

Amplification used 60 Vbeta primers and 13 Jbeta primers. Repertoires were generated with immunoSEQ multiplex PCR, while TCRdb's copy carries only in-frame clones and drops some. Of some 150,000 clones in the sample, approximately 80% are singletons; the top ten hold 4.9%. Note on this clone: Its antigen is not identified.

The germline V gene encodes CDR1 LGHNA and CDR2 YNFKEQ. The trim removed 4 bases at V and 0 bases at J, leaving 8 bases unmatched. The CDR3 is 16 residues long. The sequence came from a woman aged 18-35 years in good health and CMV-seropositive. The chain is built from TRBV4-2 and TRBJ2-5; 7 nucleotides agree with TRBD2. Sequenced material: PBMCs. CDR3 in DNA: TGTGCCAGCAGCCCCCAGACTAGCTCGTACCAAGAGACCCAGTACTTC. This sequence encodes CASSPQTSSYQETQYF.